One sample yielded the 15 T cell receptor beta chains listed below, sequenced in a study of cytomegalovirus exposure and HLA in healthy donors (dated by TCRdb to 2015 to 2018). Library construction relied on the immunoSEQ multiplex PCR assay. For the multiplex PCR, a mixture combining 60 forward primers for TCR Vbeta segments and 13 reverse primers for TCR Jbeta segments was used. This is the immuneACCESS table as TCRdb keeps it, with only in-frame sequences that have V and J called. A part of the clones is gone; compared with another copy, unresolved V genes explain less than half, and the rest is unexplained. Counted in this sample were 210,000 or so clones; over 60% of them appeared once. The ten largest make up 2.1% of the sample. The sample taken for sequencing was PBMCs. These receptors originate from a woman in her twenties or thirties in good health and CMV-seropositive.

The chain carries TRBV18 and TRBJ2-7; 8 positions match TRBD1. Unmatched junction bases numbered 8, after V lost 3 bases and J lost 7 bases. Germline CDR1 is KGHSH and CDR2 is LQKENI. The CDR3 is 14 amino acids. The CDR3 nucleotides read TGTGCCAGCTCACCCGGGACAGGACTCGTGGAGCAGTACTTC. Its translation is CASSPGTGLVEQYF.

The rearrangement uses TRBV28 and TRBJ2-7; 9 bases align to TRBD2. CDR1 is MDHEN and CDR2 is SYDVKM in the germline V gene. This CDR3 is 15 amino acids long. The J segment lost 2 bases and the V segment lost 3 bases, leaving 5 bases of the junction unmatched. The CDR3 protein is CASSLGSGGAYEQYF. CDR3 nucleotides: TGTGCCAGCAGTTTGGGTAGCGGGGGTGCCTACGAGCAGTACTTC.

This chain uses TRBV11-1 with TRBJ2-1, with a possible D match to TRBD2 (6 bases). This CDR3 contains 14 residues. CDR1 and CDR2 (germline): SGHAT, FQDESV (reference sequence). V lost 6 bases, J lost 0 bases, and 9 bases lay in between. CDR3 nucleotides: TGTGCCAGCAGGGTAGCGGTCTCCTACAATGAGCAGTTCTTC. Translation gives CASRVAVSYNEQFF.

In DNA form, the CDR3 reads TGTGCCAGCAGTGCCACAGGGGATCGGGCAGATACGCAGTATTTT. Its translation: CASSATGDRADTQYF. This chain connects TRBV28 to TRBJ2-3; 7 positions agree with TRBD1. CDR1 MDHEN and CDR2 SYDVKM come from the germline V gene. This CDR3 is built from 15 residues. V trimming: 5 bases; J trimming: 4 bases; junction bases outside the gene matches: 9.

The V call is TRBV28, the J call TRBJ2-7; a weak D match, TRBD1 (5 bases). The V and J ends lost 2 bases and 6 bases respectively, with 8 bases between them. The CDR3 is 12 amino acids. In germline, CDR1 is MDHEN, CDR2 SYDVKM. The DNA of the CDR3 is TGTGCCAGCAGTTTACAGGGCCTCGAGCAGTACTTC. The encoded protein is CASSLQGLEQYF.

The chain joins TRBV11-2 to TRBJ2-3; D may be TRBD2 (5 bases). CDR3 length: 11 amino acids. V lost 6 bases to trimming and J lost 6 bases, with 7 bases between them. Looked up from germline, CDR1 is SGHAT and CDR2 is FQNNGV. This chain's CDR3 is CASRSGDTQYF. The CDR3 nucleotides read TGTGCCAGCAGGTCGGGGGATACGCAGTATTTT.

The chain has TRBV27 and TRBJ2-7; D may be TRBD2 (6 bases). The CDR3 spans 16 residues. Germline CDR1 is MNHEY and CDR2 is SMNVEV (reference sequence). Trimming cost V 2 bases and J 8 bases, with 22 bases left between them. The CDR3 is CASSLGRNSTAGKQYF. The CDR3 bases are TGTGCCAGCAGTTTAGGCCGTAACTCCACCGCGGGGAAGCAGTACTTC.

This chain joins TRBV2 and TRBJ2-1; 7 bases agree with TRBD2. Germline V gene data show CDR1 as SNHLY and CDR2 as FYNNEI. The CDR3 is 15 amino acids. Trimming cost V 1 base and J 6 bases; bases outside gene matches: 6. The CDR3 loop is CASSEGTRRGNEQFF. The CDR3 DNA reads TGTGCCAGCAGTGAAGGGACTAGGAGGGGCAATGAGCAGTTCTTC.

The chain recombines TRBV4-2 with TRBJ2-3; TRBD2 matches at 7 bases. Germline V CDR1 and CDR2: LGHNA, YNFKEQ. This CDR3 comprises 15 residues. J was trimmed by 1 base and V by 2 bases; bases with no gene match: 3. CDR3 sequence: CASSQNRGGTDTQYF. The CDR3 region has the DNA TGTGCCAGCAGCCAAAATCGGGGGGGCACAGATACGCAGTATTTT.

The genes are TRBV5-6 and TRBJ2-1; D is unresolved. The CDR3 has 15 amino acids. V lost 2 bases and J 0 bases, leaving 9 bases between the germline ends. Germline V gives CDR1 SGHDT, CDR2 YYEEEE. CDR3 nucleotides: TGTGCCAGCAGCTTCTGGCGGAACTCCTACAATGAGCAGTTCTTC. It encodes CASSFWRNSYNEQFF. The full variable domain, with the rest looked up from reference TRBV5-6 and TRBJ2-1, is DAGVTQSPTHLIKTRGQQVTLRCSPKSGHDTVSWYQQALGQGPQFIFQYYEEEERQRGNFPDRFSGHQFPNYSSELNVNALLLGDSALYLCASSFWRNSYNEQFFGPGTRLTVL.

V usage is TRBV19 and J usage is TRBJ2-5; D remains ambiguous. The end of the DNA aligns better with TRBJ2-7, so the J call may be wrong. The CDR3 is made up of 14 amino acids. From germline, CDR1 is LNHDA and CDR2 SQIVND (reference sequence). CDR3 in DNA: TGTGCCAGTAGTCAACGTTTCCCATCCTACGAGCAGTACTTC. Encoded protein: CASSQRFPSYEQYF.

The rearrangement joins TRBV29-1 to TRBJ1-2; D is undetermined. The CDR3 runs 12 residues. The V end lost 6 bases, the J end lost 3 bases, and 11 bases lay between the germline ends. Germline V gene data show CDR1 as SQVTM and CDR2 as ANQGSEA. The CDR3 coding sequence is TGCAGCGTCGGAGCGGAATACTATGGCTACACCTTC. Translating it yields CSVGAEYYGYTF. Full variable domain (missing parts from reference TRBV29-1 and TRBJ1-2): SAVISQKPSRDICQRGTSLTIQCQVDSQVTMMFWYRQQPGQSLTLIATANQGSEATYESGFVIDKFPISRPNLTFSTLTVSNMSPEDSSIYLCSVGAEYYGYTFGSGTRLTVV.

CDR3 nucleotides: TGCGCCAGCAGCCTTACGGTCTCCCCGCCCCCCAACGAGCAGTACTTC. Translation gives CASSLTVSPPPNEQYF. The V gene is TRBV4-3, the J gene TRBJ2-7; D unclear. V was trimmed by 4 bases and J by 5 bases, leaving 21 bases between them. The length of the CDR3 is 16 residues. CDR1 and CDR2 from the germline V gene are LGHNA and YSLEER.

The rearrangement joins TRBV11-3 to TRBJ2-1; D possibly corresponds to TRBD1 (6 bases). Trimming removed 1 base at V and 0 bases at J, with 10 bases between. Looked up from germline, CDR1 is SGHNT and CDR2 is YENEEA. This CDR3 has 16 residues. The CDR3, as DNA: TGTGCCAGCAGCTTAGGTCAGGGGCCCTCCTACAATGAGCAGTTCTTC. It is translated as CASSLGQGPSYNEQFF.

A single count supports this clone. The chain couples TRBV29-1 to TRBJ1-5, with unresolved D. Germline loops: CDR1 SQVTM, CDR2 ANQGSEA. Trimming took 5 bases from V and 3 from J, leaving 11 bases between them. The CDR3 is 13 residues long. The CDR3: CSVIDGFNQPQHF. CDR3 in DNA: TGCAGCGTTATAGACGGGTTCAATCAGCCCCAGCATTTT.